The 27 T cell receptor beta chains reported below all come from one sample, sequenced in a study of T cell repertoires in cytomegalovirus infection. TCRdb ran MiXCR on the reads and lists one entry per CDR3 protein. Here the sample spans more than 500,000 distinct CDR3 sequences, approximately 15% being singletons. Sequencing was performed on CD8+ T cells from PBMCs. The receptors shown here come from a human donor in good health (CMV status not recorded). Some clones in this sample may be carry-over from other donors' samples.

This clonotype was found many times. The chain employs TRBV6-5 and TRBJ2-1; D may be TRBD2 (5 bases). This CDR3 comprises 14 residues. V was shortened by 0 bases and J by 9 bases, with 12 bases between the two germline ends. Per the germline V gene, CDR1 is MNHEY and CDR2 is SVGAGI. CDR3 in DNA: TGTGCCAGCAGTTACTCGACTATGCCAGCTGAGCAGTTCTTC. Amino acid sequence: CASSYSTMPAEQFF.

This clonotype was observed many times. The genes are TRBV7-2 and TRBJ2-1, with D perhaps matching TRBD1 or TRBD2 (6 bases each). The V end lost 7 bases, the J end lost 6 bases, and 13 bases lay between the germline ends. The CDR3 runs to 13 residues. Looked up from germline, CDR1 is SGHTA and CDR2 is FQGNSA. The CDR3 loop reads CASNPGAGNEQFF. The CDR3 DNA reads TGTGCCAGCAACCCGGGGGCGGGCAATGAGCAGTTCTTC.

Concerning this clonotype: This could be a read error, since a much larger clone is one nucleotide away. The V gene is TRBV11-2, the J gene TRBJ2-1; TRBD2 matches 7 bases. Germline V gives CDR1 SGHAT, CDR2 FQNNGV. The CDR3 covers 12 residues. CDR3 loop: CANSPGGSEQFF. The CDR3 nucleotides are TGTGCCAACAGCCCCGGGGGGAGTGAGCAGTTCTTC. Variable domain in full (rest from reference TRBV11-2 and TRBJ2-1): EAGVAQSPRYKIIEKRQSVAFWCNPISGHATLYWYQQILGQGPKLLIQFQNNGVVDDSQLPKDRFSAERLKGVDSTLKIQPAKLEDSAVYLCANSPGGSEQFFGPGTRLTVL.

This clonotype was seen only a few times. This chain connects TRBV5-6 to TRBJ2-5, with 7 nucleotides matching TRBD1. The trim removed 4 bases at V and 0 bases at J, leaving 9 bases unmatched. Germline V gene sequence: CDR1 SGHDT, CDR2 YYEEEE. The CDR3 has 16 amino acids. The CDR3 region is CASSPGQVTYQETQYF. The DNA for the CDR3 is TGTGCCAGCAGCCCCGGACAGGTAACTTACCAAGAGACCCAGTACTTC.

This clonotype was seen repeatedly, ten times or more. CDR3 sequence: CASSSQANYGYTF. For the CDR3, the DNA is TGTGCCAGCAGTTCACAAGCTAACTATGGCTACACCTTC. The V gene is TRBV7-6, the J gene TRBJ1-2; D not certain. Germline CDR1 reads SGHVS; CDR2 reads FNYEAQ. V gave up 6 bases and J gave up 0 bases, with 8 bases separating them. The CDR3 runs to 13 residues.

This clonotype was picked up one time. A much larger clonotype is one base distant, so this may be a read error. This CDR3 reads CASSSARDVNQPQHF. DNA of the CDR3: TGTGCCAGCAGTAGCGCTCGGGACGTAAATCAGCCCCAGCATTTT. The chain recombines TRBV6-1 with TRBJ1-5, with D tentatively TRBD1 (5 bases). Germline V gene sequence: CDR1 MNHNS, CDR2 SASEGT. The V end was cut by 5 bases, the J end by 4 bases, with 15 bases between. The CDR3 consists of 15 residues.

As to this clonotype: Its ends do not fully match the called genes, so a read error is possible. The V and J genes are TRBV7-9 and TRBJ2-6; D gene ambiguous. CDR3 size: 9 residues. CDR1 and CDR2 (germline): SEHNR, FQNEAQ (reference sequence). The CDR3 coding sequence is TGTGCCAGCAGCTTGCCCCTCGGGTTC. Protein: CASSLPLGF. Full variable domain (missing parts from reference TRBV7-9 and TRBJ2-6): DTGVSQNPRHKITKRGQNVTFRCDPISEHNRLYWYRQTLGQGPEFLTYFQNEAQLEKSRLLSDRFSAERPKGSFSTLEIQRTEQGDSAMYLCASSLPLGFGAGSRLTVL.

This clonotype was recorded once. The J gene is TRBJ2-1, the V gene TRBV5-1, with D hard to call. V was shortened by 4 bases and J by 3 bases, with 14 bases between the two germline ends. CDR3 length: 15 amino acids. Germline-derived CDR1 and CDR2 are SGHRS and YFSETQ. CDR3 amino acids: CASSPDGGNYNEQFF. In DNA form, the CDR3 reads TGCGCCAGCAGCCCGGACGGCGGTAACTACAATGAGCAGTTCTTC.

This chain joins TRBV5-1 and TRBJ1-2, with 12 bases lining up with TRBD1. The CDR3 consists of 15 residues. With V trimmed by 3 bases and J by 8 bases, 8 bases remained unmatched. CDR1 and CDR2 from the germline V gene are SGHRS and YFSETQ. The CDR3 reads CASSYAGTGGGGYTF. In nucleotides, the CDR3 is TGCGCCAGCAGCTACGCCGGGACAGGGGGCGGCGGCTACACCTTC.

This clonotype was picked up many times. The chain is built from TRBV30 and TRBJ1-5, with D possibly matching TRBD1 (6 bases). The germline V gene encodes CDR1 GTSNPN and CDR2 SVGIG (reference sequence). The CDR3 sequence is 13 residues long. V gave up 8 bases and J gave up 1 base, with 12 bases separating them. The CDR3 sequence is CAIQGASNQPQHF. CDR3 sequence (DNA): TGTGCCATACAGGGAGCCAGCAATCAGCCCCAGCATTTT. Full variable domain (outside the CDR3, taken from reference TRBV30 and TRBJ1-5): SQTIHQWPATLVQPVGSPLSLECTVEGTSNPNLYWYRQAAGRGLQLLFYSVGIGQISSEVPQNLSASRPQDRQFILSSKKLLLSDSGFYLCAIQGASNQPQHFGDGTRLSIL.

This chain uses TRBV24-1 with TRBJ2-2, with TRBD1 as a possible D gene (6 bases). V gave up 4 bases and J gave up 2 bases, with 13 bases separating them. The CDR3 covers 16 residues. The germline gives CDR1 KGHDR, CDR2 SFDVKD. The CDR3 DNA sequence: TGTGCCACCAGTGACCGAACAGGGATTAACACCGGGGAGCTGTTTTTT. Protein sequence: CATSDRTGINTGELFF.

There are many counts of this clonotype. This rearrangement joins TRBV2 to TRBJ2-3; 10 nucleotides match TRBD1. The germline CDR1 and CDR2 sequences are SNHLY and FYNNEI. Trimming removed 7 bases from V and 0 bases from J; junction bases left unmatched: 4. The CDR3 length is 15 residues. CDR3 in amino acids: CASKSGQGSTDTQYF. DNA for the CDR3: TGTGCCAGCAAGTCGGGACAGGGGAGCACAGATACGCAGTATTTT.

The sample holds many counts of this clonotype. The gene calls are TRBV19 and TRBJ1-1; D gene ambiguous. Germline V gene sequence: CDR1 LNHDA, CDR2 SQIVND (reference sequence). Between the trimmed V and J ends, which lost 4 bases and 0 bases, there was a span of 15 bases. This CDR3 has 16 residues. CDR3 DNA sequence: TGTGCCAGTAGTAGATCCGGGAGACTCATGAACACTGAAGCTTTCTTT. Translated: CASSRSGRLMNTEAFF.

This clonotype was seen many times. V gene TRBV4-2 combines with J gene TRBJ2-2, with TRBD2 matching 11 bases. The CDR3 consists of 16 residues. Trimming cost V 3 bases and J 4 bases; bases outside gene matches: 4. Looked up from germline, CDR1 is LGHNA and CDR2 is YNFKEQ. The CDR3 DNA reads TGTGCCAGCAGCCATAGCGGGGGGGCGGTCACCGGGGAGCTGTTTTTT. Translation: CASSHSGGAVTGELFF.

This clonotype turned up a few times. This chain links TRBV27 with TRBJ1-1; tentatively, D is TRBD1 (5 bases). V shed 6 bases and J shed 1 base, with 12 bases lying between them. Germline loops: CDR1 MNHEY, CDR2 SMNVEV (reference sequence). The CDR3 has 14 residues. The CDR3 region is CASRRGTRNTEAFF. The CDR3 DNA reads TGTGCCAGCAGAAGGGGAACTCGGAACACTGAAGCTTTCTTT.

This clonotype was recorded at least ten times. The genes are TRBV7-9 and TRBJ1-3, with TRBD1 identical over 9 bases. The CDR3 is made up of 15 amino acids. V gave up 6 bases and J gave up 3 bases; unmatched junction bases: 6. CDR1 SEHNR and CDR2 FQNEAQ come from the germline V gene (reference sequence). The CDR3 nucleotides read TGTGCCAGCAGAACAGGGGGCGCGGTTGGAAACACCATATATTTT. Translation: CASRTGGAVGNTIYF. Together with reference TRBV7-9 and TRBJ1-3, the CDR3 gives the full variable domain: DTGVSQNPRHKITKRGQNVTFRCDPISEHNRLYWYRQTLGQGPEFLTYFQNEAQLEKSRLLSDRFSAERPKGSFSTLEIQRTEQGDSAMYLCASRTGGAVGNTIYFGEGSWLTVV.

This clonotype has a count of ten or more. The chain combines TRBV10-3 with TRBJ2-3; 10 bases map to TRBD2. With V trimmed by 10 bases and J by 2 bases, 9 bases remained unmatched. Germline values: CDR1 ENHRY, CDR2 SYGVKD. The CDR3 consists of 15 residues. The CDR3 DNA follows: TGTGCCACCGATAAAACTAGCGGGATCACAGATACGCAGTATTTT. Protein sequence: CATDKTSGITDTQYF.

The sample holds a few counts of this clonotype. This rearrangement joins TRBV6-1 to TRBJ2-1, with TRBD2 matching over 11 bases. V lost 0 bases, J lost 4 bases, and 2 bases stayed unmatched. There are 16 residues in the CDR3. Germline-derived CDR1 and CDR2 are MNHNS and SASEGT. CDR3 sequence reads: CASSEALAGGYNEQFF. The CDR3 coding sequence is TGTGCCAGCAGTGAAGCGCTAGCGGGGGGTTACAATGAGCAGTTCTTC.

At least ten counts were recorded for this clonotype. CDR3 in amino acids: CASSGSGSYEQYF. CDR3 bases: TGTGCCAGCAGCGGTAGCGGGAGTTACGAGCAGTACTTC. This chain connects TRBV7-9 to TRBJ2-7; 9 bases are shared with TRBD2. J lost 4 bases, V lost 5 bases, and 3 bases had no gene match. Germline-derived CDR1 and CDR2 are SEHNR and FQNEAQ (reference sequence). The CDR3 is 13 residues long.

This clonotype was seen at least ten times. CDR3 residues: CASSSRLFSGNQPQHF. CDR3 nucleotides: TGTGCCAGCAGCTCCCGCCTGTTTAGCGGCAATCAGCCCCAGCATTTT. J is TRBJ1-5 and V is TRBV7-9, with D unclear. The germline V and J ends were trimmed by 4 bases and 2 bases, with 15 bases remaining between them. The CDR3 runs 16 residues. Germline-derived CDR1 and CDR2 are SEHNR and FQNEAQ (reference sequence).

The chain links TRBV4-1 to TRBJ2-2, with D maybe TRBD1 (5 bases). The CDR3 sequence is 19 residues long. Deletions cut 0 bases from V and 3 bases from J, with 20 bases between. Germline V gene lookup returns CDR1 MGHRA and CDR2 YSYEKL. CDR3 sequence: CASSQDSHNEDTYTGELFF. The CDR3 DNA reads TGCGCCAGCAGCCAAGATTCCCATAACGAGGACACCTACACCGGGGAGCTGTTTTTT.

The rearrangement joins TRBV20-1 to TRBJ2-3; tentatively, D is TRBD1 (6 bases). V was cut by 3 bases and J by 2 bases, with 9 bases left in between. Germline values: CDR1 DFQATT, CDR2 SNEGSKA (reference sequence). The CDR3 contains 13 residues. CDR3 coding DNA: TGCAGTGCTAGGGGACAACTCACAGATACGCAGTATTTT. Its protein is CSARGQLTDTQYF.

The chain recombines TRBV15 with TRBJ1-6; D not certain. Germline V gene data show CDR1 as LNHNV and CDR2 as YYDKDF (reference sequence). Trimming pared 0 bases from V and 7 bases from J, leaving 19 bases between. CDR3 size: 18 residues. The CDR3, as DNA: TGTGCCACCAGCAGAGATTATTCGCCGAACGAAATAAATTCACCCCTCCACTTT. Translating gives CATSRDYSPNEINSPLHF.

The chain couples TRBV4-1 to TRBJ1-5; the D is unclear. Germline values: CDR1 MGHRA, CDR2 YSYEKL. The CDR3 is 13 amino acids. The V end lost 0 bases, the J end lost 3 bases, and 3 bases lay between the germline ends. The CDR3 is CASSQDINQPQHF. CDR3 coding DNA: TGCGCCAGCAGCCAAGACATCAATCAGCCCCAGCATTTT.

This clonotype has just a few counts. This sequence joins TRBV19 and TRBJ1-2; D not resolved. Trimming stripped 2 bases from V and 8 bases from J, with 12 bases between. Germline assignment: CDR1 LNHDA and CDR2 SQIVND (reference sequence). CDR3 length: 13 residues. CDR3 coding DNA: TGTGCCAGTAGTATATCAGTGGACGGCGGCTACACCTTC. This encodes CASSISVDGGYTF.

The genes are TRBV7-6 and TRBJ1-2; D unresolved. The CDR3 extends over 14 amino acids. The V gene's germline CDR1 is SGHVS and CDR2 FNYEAQ. V was cut by 5 bases and J by 6 bases, with 16 bases left in between. The CDR3 here is CASSIPGRRDGYTF. CDR3 coding DNA: TGTGCCAGCAGCATTCCAGGCCGAAGGGATGGCTACACCTTC.

In its sample, this clonotype was seen many times. J is TRBJ2-2 and V is TRBV4-1; 8 bases are a match to TRBD1. The CDR3 has 16 residues. V lost 2 bases to trimming and J lost 1 base; unmatched junction nucleotides: 3. CDR1 is MGHRA, CDR2 YSYEKL, per germline. In DNA form, the CDR3 reads TGCGCCAGCAGCCAAAGGGGACAGGAGAACACCGGGGAGCTGTTTTTT. This gives the protein CASSQRGQENTGELFF.